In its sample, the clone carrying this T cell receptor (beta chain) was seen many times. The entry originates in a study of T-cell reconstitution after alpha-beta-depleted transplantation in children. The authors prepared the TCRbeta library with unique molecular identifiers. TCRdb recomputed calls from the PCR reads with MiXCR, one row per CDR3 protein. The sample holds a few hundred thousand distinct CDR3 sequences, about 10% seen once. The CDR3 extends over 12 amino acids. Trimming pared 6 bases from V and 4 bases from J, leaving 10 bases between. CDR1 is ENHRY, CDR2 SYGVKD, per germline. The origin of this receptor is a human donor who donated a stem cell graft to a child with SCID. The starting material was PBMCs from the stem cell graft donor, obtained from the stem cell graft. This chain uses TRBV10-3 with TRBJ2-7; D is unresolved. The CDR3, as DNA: TGTGCCATCAGCCTAGACCTATACGAGCAGTACTTC. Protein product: CAISLDLYEQYF.